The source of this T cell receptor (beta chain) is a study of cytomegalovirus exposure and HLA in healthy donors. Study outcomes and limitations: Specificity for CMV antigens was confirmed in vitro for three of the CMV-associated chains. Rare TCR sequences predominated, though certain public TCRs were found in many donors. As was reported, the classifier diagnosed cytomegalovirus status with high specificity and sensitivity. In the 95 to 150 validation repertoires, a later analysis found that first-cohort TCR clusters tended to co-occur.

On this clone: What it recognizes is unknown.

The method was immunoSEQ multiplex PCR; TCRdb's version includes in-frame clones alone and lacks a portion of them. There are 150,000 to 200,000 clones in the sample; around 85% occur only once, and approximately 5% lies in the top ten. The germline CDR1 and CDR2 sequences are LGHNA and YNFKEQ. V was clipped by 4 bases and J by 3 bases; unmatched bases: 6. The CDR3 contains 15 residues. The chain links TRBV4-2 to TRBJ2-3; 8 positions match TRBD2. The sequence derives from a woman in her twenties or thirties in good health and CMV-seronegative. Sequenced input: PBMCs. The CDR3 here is CASSLAGRPTDTQYF. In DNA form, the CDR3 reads TGTGCCAGCAGCCTAGCGGGGAGGCCTACAGATACGCAGTATTTT.